One sample yielded the 27 T cell receptor beta chains listed below, sequenced in a study of Graves' ophthalmopathy and Graves' hyperthyroidism. RNA transcripts yielded amplified TCR beta CDR3 regions. Investigators did first-round RT-PCR with HTBI primers, then second-round multiplex PCR. Using its own MiXCR run on the multiplex PCR reads, TCRdb lists one record per CDR3 protein. The profile shows approximately 700,000 distinct CDR3 sequences, 40% of them singletons. The material sequenced was peripheral blood. These receptors all come from an adult man with Graves' ophthalmopathy.

This CDR3 is CASSLLTGKDTQYF. Written as DNA, the CDR3 is TGTGCCAGCAGCTTACTTACAGGGAAAGATACGCAGTATTTT. This chain joins TRBV7-6 and TRBJ2-3, with D perhaps matching TRBD1 (6 bases). Germline values: CDR1 SGHVS, CDR2 FNYEAQ. Trimming stripped 2 bases from V and 5 bases from J, with 11 bases between. The CDR3 loop spans 14 amino acids.

In this sample, this clonotype turned up a few times. The CDR3 DNA reads as TGTGCCAGCAGCGTTTTACACGGGGGATTGAACACTGAAGCTTTCTTT. Translation: CASSVLHGGLNTEAFF. The V call is TRBV9, the J call TRBJ1-1; D perhaps matches TRBD1 (5 bases). The germline gives CDR1 SGDLS, CDR2 YYNGEE. The CDR3 loop spans 16 amino acids. Deletions cut 2 bases from V and 0 bases from J, with 14 bases between.

V usage is TRBV25-1 and J usage is TRBJ1-6; no reliable D call. The CDR3 length is 12 residues. Trimming stripped 8 bases from V and 8 bases from J, with 10 bases between. Germline V gene data show CDR1 as MGHDK and CDR2 as SYGVNS. The CDR3 DNA reads TGTGCCAGCTGCCCTCCCGATTCACCCCTCCACTTT. It translates to CASCPPDSPLHF. Combining the CDR3 with reference TRBV25-1 and TRBJ1-6 gives the whole variable domain EADIYQTPRYLVIGTGKKITLECSQTMGHDKMYWYQQDPGMELHLIHYSYGVNSTEKGDLSSESTVSRIRTEHFPLTLESARPSHTSQYLCASCPPDSPLHFGNGTRLTVT.

On this clonotype: A clone one base away is much larger, so this may be a read error. The rearrangement links TRBV19 to TRBJ2-7, with 7 bases identical to TRBD1. The germline V gene encodes CDR1 LNHDA and CDR2 SQIVND (reference sequence). The CDR3 has 13 residues. V was clipped by 3 bases and J by 4 bases; unmatched bases: 3. CDR3 bases: TGTGCCAGTAGTATCACCAGGGGGTACGAGCAGTACTTC. As protein: CASSITRGYEQYF.

This clonotype appeared a few times. The CDR3: CASSLDRGQTPEAFF. CDR3 coding DNA: TGTGCCAGCAGCTTAGACCGGGGACAGACTCCTGAAGCTTTCTTT. This chain uses TRBV11-2 with TRBJ1-1, with TRBD1 matching over 7 bases. CDR1 and CDR2 from the germline V gene are SGHAT and FQNNGV. The J segment lost 6 bases and the V segment lost 0 bases, leaving 7 bases of the junction unmatched. The CDR3 totals 15 residues.

This chain joins TRBV7-2 and TRBJ1-1; no firm D call. Deletions cut 0 bases from V and 4 bases from J, with 12 bases between. The CDR3 has 15 amino acids. The germline V gene has CDR1 SGHTA and CDR2 FQGNSA. CDR3 region: CASSLAGRWSTEAFF. The DNA for the CDR3 is TGTGCCAGCAGCTTAGCGGGCCGCTGGAGCACTGAAGCTTTCTTT.

About this clonotype itself: Just one base apart from a much larger clone, this may be a read error. Since the CDR3 does not end with the conserved phenylalanine or tryptophan, this likely comes from a read error. V usage is TRBV7-9 and J usage is TRBJ2-5, with D possibly matching TRBD1 (5 bases). V was pared by 3 bases and J by 7 bases, with 18 bases between. The V gene's germline CDR1 is SEHNR and CDR2 FQNEAQ (reference sequence). The CDR3 is 15 residues long. The CDR3 nucleotides read TGTGCCAGCAGCTTGGTAACAGTTGGGGCCGGGACCCAGTACGTC. It translates to CASSLVTVGAGTQYV.

Concerning this clonotype itself: One end of the junction fails to match germline, which may point to a read error. The chain uses TRBV7-9 and TRBJ1-1; unclear D gene. Germline CDR1 reads SEHNR; CDR2 reads FQNEAQ (reference sequence). This CDR3 contains 12 residues. The CDR3 region has the DNA TGTGCCGGCAGCCGCACGAACACTGAAGCTTTCTTT. This codes for CAGSRTNTEAFF.

This sequence joins TRBV15 and TRBJ2-7, with TRBD2 matching over 12 bases. The CDR3 extends over 18 amino acids. CDR1 and CDR2 from the germline V gene are LNHNV and YYDKDF (reference sequence). The V and J ends lost 3 bases and 6 bases, in that order; junction bases with no gene match: 15. The CDR3 loop reads CATSSSEFGLAGKSEQYF. The CDR3 bases are TGTGCCACCAGCAGCTCGGAGTTCGGACTAGCGGGGAAGAGCGAGCAGTACTTC.

The chain links TRBV20-1 to TRBJ1-6; TRBD1 aligns across 10 bases. The CDR3 runs 15 residues. The V segment lost 4 bases and the J segment 6 bases; nucleotides outside the gene matches: 6. CDR1 DFQATT and CDR2 SNEGSKA come from the germline V gene (reference sequence). The CDR3 is CSATRQGAVNSPLHF. DNA of the CDR3: TGCAGTGCTACCCGACAGGGGGCGGTTAATTCACCCCTCCACTTT.

The chain couples TRBV16 to TRBJ1-1; D gene unclear. Germline V CDR1 and CDR2: KGHSY, FQNENV. The CDR3 contains 13 residues. CDR3 DNA sequence: TGTGCTAGTGGTTTGGGAGACAACACTGAAGCTTTCTTT. This encodes CASGLGDNTEAFF.

This clonotype was seen more than once but under ten times. The junction differs from germline at one of its ends, possibly a read error. CDR3 protein: CASSHGPYEQCF. The CDR3 nucleotides are TGTGCCAGCAGCCACGGGCCCTACGAGCAGTGCTTC. The rearrangement links TRBV7-9 to TRBJ2-7, with D hard to call. The germline V gene has CDR1 SEHNR and CDR2 FQNEAQ (reference sequence). This CDR3 has 12 amino acids.

The chain joins TRBV29-1 to TRBJ2-6, with D perhaps TRBD1 (6 bases). The CDR3 length is 13 residues. Germline V gene data show CDR1 as SQVTM and CDR2 as ANQGSEA. This chain's CDR3 is CSFSGAGANVLTF. CDR3 nucleotide sequence: TGCAGTTTCTCAGGGGCTGGGGCCAACGTCCTGACTTTC.

This clonotype has only a few counts. The chain combines TRBV2 with TRBJ2-7; a weak D match, TRBD1 (6 bases). CDR3 length equals 16 residues. Trimming shortened V by 7 bases and J by 2 bases, and 21 bases separated the two germline ends. CDR1 and CDR2 from the germline V gene are SNHLY and FYNNEI. CDR3 loop: CASTLHPGVRPYEQYF. DNA of the CDR3: TGTGCCAGCACCCTCCATCCAGGGGTCCGCCCCTACGAGCAGTACTTC.

The chain carries TRBV25-1 and TRBJ1-6; the D is unclear. CDR1 is MGHDK, CDR2 SYGVNS, per germline. The V gene lost 9 bases and the J gene lost 10 bases, with 10 bases spanning the gap. The CDR3 runs 11 residues. The CDR3 region is CARAVSSPLHF. Written as DNA, the CDR3 is TGTGCCAGGGCAGTTAGCTCACCCCTCCACTTT.

This chain joins TRBV14 and TRBJ2-5; D not certain. The J call could be wrong; TRBJ2-7 is a better fit for the DNA end. The CDR3 has 16 amino acids. Germline V gives CDR1 SGHDN, CDR2 FVKESK. CDR3 protein: CASSQDPRMSFYEQYF. Written as DNA, the CDR3 is TGTGCCAGCAGCCAAGATCCCCGAATGAGTTTTTACGAGCAGTACTTC.

The genes are TRBV25-1 and TRBJ1-4, with D unclear. The V gene lost 3 bases and the J gene lost 0 bases, with 14 bases spanning the gap. Germline CDR1 is MGHDK and CDR2 is SYGVNS. The CDR3 length is 17 residues. CDR3 sequence reads: CASSDSAGQATNEKLFF. CDR3 DNA sequence: TGTGCCAGCAGTGATAGTGCCGGGCAAGCAACTAATGAAAAACTGTTTTTT. The complete variable domain, with remaining parts taken from reference TRBV25-1 and TRBJ1-4, reads EADIYQTPRYLVIGTGKKITLECSQTMGHDKMYWYQQDPGMELHLIHYSYGVNSTEKGDLSSESTVSRIRTEHFPLTLESARPSHTSQYLCASSDSAGQATNEKLFFGSGTQLSVL.

Regarding this clonotype: This sequence may be a read error, since a much larger clone differs from it by one base. V gene TRBV7-9 combines with J gene TRBJ2-3; 7 bases are shared with TRBD1. There are 19 residues in the CDR3. CDR1 SEHNR and CDR2 FQNEAQ come from the germline V gene (reference sequence). The CDR3 reads CASSFAPGQPTASTDTQDF. The CDR3 coding sequence is TGTGCCAGCAGCTTTGCACCGGGACAGCCCACAGCTAGCACAGATACGCAGGATTTT.

The rearrangement uses TRBV25-1 and TRBJ2-2, with 9 bases aligning to TRBD2. Germline CDR1 and CDR2: MGHDK and SYGVNS. The CDR3 runs to 12 residues. In DNA form, the CDR3 reads TGTGCGACTAGCGGCTACACCGGGGAGCTGTTTTTT. It encodes CATSGYTGELFF.

This clonotype was seen only a few times. This chain links TRBV15 with TRBJ1-3; a weak D match, TRBD1 (5 bases). This CDR3 is 15 amino acids long. Germline V gives CDR1 LNHNV, CDR2 YYDKDF (reference sequence). V lost 1 base to trimming and J lost 6 bases, with 13 bases between them. The CDR3 loop is CATSRAGGGENTIYF. The CDR3 DNA sequence: TGTGCCACCAGCAGAGCCGGGGGGGGTGAAAACACCATATATTTT.

The chain couples TRBV5-1 to TRBJ2-7; TRBD1 might be the D (6 bases). The end of the DNA aligns better with TRBJ2-1, so the J call may be wrong. Germline CDR1 reads SGHRS; CDR2 reads YFSETQ. The CDR3 has 14 residues. CDR3 loop: CASSLGGPYHEQFF. The CDR3 coding sequence is TGCGCCAGCAGCTTGGGGGGGCCGTACCATGAGCAGTTCTTC.

This clonotype was seen many times. The V call is TRBV19, the J call TRBJ2-2, with D perhaps matching TRBD1 (6 bases). Per the germline V gene, CDR1 is LNHDA and CDR2 is SQIVND (reference sequence). The CDR3 extends over 14 amino acids. V lost 8 bases and J lost 8, with 18 bases in between. DNA for the CDR3: TGTGCCAGTTCCCTTATGACAGGTCCGGGGGAGCTGTTTTTT. Translating it yields CASSLMTGPGELFF.

This clonotype was detected ten times or more. This CDR3 is CASTIVAGDSNYGYTF. CDR3 DNA sequence: TGTGCCAGCACCATAGTCGCAGGGGATTCTAACTATGGCTACACCTTC. The chain is built from TRBV7-2 and TRBJ1-2; D is possibly TRBD1 (6 bases). CDR3 length: 16 residues. Germline CDR1 SGHTA, CDR2 FQGNSA. Trimming removed 7 bases from V and 0 bases from J, with 18 bases in between.

This chain joins TRBV20-1 and TRBJ1-5; a weak D match, TRBD1 (5 bases). Trimming removed 3 bases from V and 7 bases from J, with 13 bases in between. Germline assignment: CDR1 DFQATT and CDR2 SNEGSKA (reference sequence). The CDR3 spans 13 residues. Written as DNA, the CDR3 is TGCAGTGCTAGTCCGGGGGTCCGCCAGCCCCAGCATTTT. Protein product: CSASPGVRQPQHF.

The sample holds many counts of this clonotype. The junction and the germline gene differ at one end; a read error may be behind it. V gene TRBV5-1 combines with J gene TRBJ1-1; D uncertain. The V gene's germline CDR1 is SGHRS and CDR2 YFSETQ. The CDR3 has 13 amino acids. The CDR3 sequence is CASRSTENTEAFF. CDR3 DNA: TGTGCCAGCAGATCCACAGAGAACACTGAAGCTTTCTTT.

This sequence joins TRBV25-1 and TRBJ2-7; 7 bases align to TRBD2. V lost 6 bases, J lost 6 bases, and 17 bases stayed unmatched. Germline values: CDR1 MGHDK, CDR2 SYGVNS. CDR3 size: 16 residues. In DNA form, the CDR3 reads TGTGCCAGCAGCTTGGCCAGGGCGGGAGCCTTCTTCGAGCAGTACTTC. It yields the protein CASSLARAGAFFEQYF.

This clonotype was seen only a few times. The chain recombines TRBV7-2 with TRBJ2-7; perhaps TRBD1 as D (5 bases). Trimming took off 1 base at V and 7 bases at J, with 14 bases between the two ends. The length of the CDR3 is 14 residues. CDR1 SGHTA and CDR2 FQGNSA come from the germline V gene. The CDR3 here is CASSLGGQRVEQYF. In DNA, the CDR3 is TGTGCCAGCAGCTTAGGAGGACAACGAGTGGAGCAGTACTTC.